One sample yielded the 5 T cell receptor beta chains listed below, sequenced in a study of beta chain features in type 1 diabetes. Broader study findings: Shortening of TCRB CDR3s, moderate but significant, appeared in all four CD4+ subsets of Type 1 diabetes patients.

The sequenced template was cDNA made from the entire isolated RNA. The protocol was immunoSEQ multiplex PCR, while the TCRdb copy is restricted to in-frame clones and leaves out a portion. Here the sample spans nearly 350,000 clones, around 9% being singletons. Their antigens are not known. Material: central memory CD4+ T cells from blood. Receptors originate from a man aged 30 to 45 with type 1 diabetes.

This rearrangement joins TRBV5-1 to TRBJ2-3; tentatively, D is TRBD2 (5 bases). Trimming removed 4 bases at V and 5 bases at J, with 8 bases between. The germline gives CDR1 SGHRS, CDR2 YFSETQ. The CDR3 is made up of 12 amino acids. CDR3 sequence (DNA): TGCGCCAGCAGCCTGAGGGAAGATACGCAGTATTTT. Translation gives CASSLREDTQYF. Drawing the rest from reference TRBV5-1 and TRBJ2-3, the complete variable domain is KAGVTQTPRYLIKTRGQQVTLSCSPISGHRSVSWYQQTPGQGLQFLFEYFSETQRNKGNFPGRFSGRQFSNSRSEMNVSTLELGDSALYLCASSLREDTQYFGPGTRLTVL.

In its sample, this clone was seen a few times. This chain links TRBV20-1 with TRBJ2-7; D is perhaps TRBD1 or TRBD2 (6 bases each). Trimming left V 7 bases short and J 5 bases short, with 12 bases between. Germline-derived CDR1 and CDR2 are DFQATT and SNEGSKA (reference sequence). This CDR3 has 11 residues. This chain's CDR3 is CSGAGEDEQYF. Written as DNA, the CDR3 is TGCAGTGGGGCAGGGGAGGACGAGCAGTACTTC.

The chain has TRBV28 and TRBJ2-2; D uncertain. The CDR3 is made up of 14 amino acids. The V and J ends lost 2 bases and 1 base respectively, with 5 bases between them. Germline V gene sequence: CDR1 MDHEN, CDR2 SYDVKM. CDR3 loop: CASSLGQNTGELFF. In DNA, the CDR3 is TGTGCCAGCAGTTTAGGGCAGAACACCGGGGAGCTGTTTTTT.

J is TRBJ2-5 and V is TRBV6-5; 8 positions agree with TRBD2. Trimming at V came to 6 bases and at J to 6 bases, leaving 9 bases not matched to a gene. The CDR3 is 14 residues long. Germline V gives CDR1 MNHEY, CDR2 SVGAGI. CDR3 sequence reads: CASRGLGVTKTQYF. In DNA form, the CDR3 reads TGTGCCAGCAGGGGACTAGGAGTGACTAAGACCCAGTACTTC.

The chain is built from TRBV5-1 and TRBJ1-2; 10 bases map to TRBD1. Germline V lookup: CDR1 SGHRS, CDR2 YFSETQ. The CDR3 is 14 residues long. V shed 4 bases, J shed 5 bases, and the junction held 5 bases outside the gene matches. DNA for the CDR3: TGCGCCAGCAGCCCCTTGGGACAGGGGTATGGCTACACCTTC. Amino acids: CASSPLGQGYGYTF.